This T cell receptor (beta chain) was recovered during a study of OX40 agonist ivuxolimab in advanced cancers. Across the study: Patients with prior anti-PD-1, anti-PD-L1 or anti-CTLA-4 therapy were eligible; 35% to 45% had some.

Germline lookup yields CDR1 SEHNR and CDR2 FQNEAQ (reference sequence). The CDR3 loop spans 12 amino acids. V lost 4 bases, J lost 5 bases, and 8 bases lay in between. Clones were read by immunoSEQ multiplex PCR, and TCRdb kept only the in-frame ones, dropping some. The repertoire consists of about 79,000 clones, with over 75% occurring once and the leading ten covering over 3%. This clone occurred many times. Its antigen is not known. Other DNA sequences in the same sample also yield this CDR3. Study observations and caveats: Averaged across samples, CD8+ T cells carried more expanded clones than CD4+ did.

Sequencing used CD4+ or CD8+ T cells sorted from blood, obtained in a trial of the OX40 agonist ivuxolimab. The TCR sequence derives from an adult with an advanced solid tumor such as melanoma, head and neck, liver or kidney cancer. The genes are TRBV7-9 and TRBJ1-2; no definite D call. The DNA of the CDR3 is TGTGCCAGCAGCTCGACGGAATATGGCTACACCTTC. Protein: CASSSTEYGYTF.